The 20 T cell receptor beta chains presented below share a single source sample, sequenced in a study of blood T cells in healthy people across ages. A sample-barcoded 5' primer and a J-beta primer mix were used in a second PCR of roughly 6 to 11 cycles. One entry per CDR3 protein, called by TCRdb with MiXCR from the 5' RACE reads. The table lists some 800,000 distinct CDR3 sequences, 25% of them singletons, with approximately 3.7% in the top ten. The data were also submitted as part of a second study, on T cells of mothers and their children.

Material for sequencing was blood. The receptors were gathered from a boy younger than 18 in good health.

With respect to this clonotype: The junction shows a germline mismatch at one end, possibly a read error. This chain joins TRBV7-8 and TRBJ2-6; TRBD2 matches 9 bases. Germline CDR1 SGHVS, CDR2 FQNEAQ. The CDR3 is made up of 18 amino acids. The CDR3 DNA reads TGTGCCAGCAGCCTAGCGGGGCCCTTGGGGTTAGGGGCCAACGTCCTGACTTTC. It yields the protein CASSLAGPLGLGANVLTF.

This clonotype was picked up a small number of times. The chain couples TRBV7-9 to TRBJ2-7; TRBD2 agrees at 9 bases. The CDR3 has 14 residues. V dropped 1 base and J dropped 6; count of bases not matched to a gene: 4. CDR1 is SEHNR, CDR2 FQNEAQ, per germline (reference sequence). CDR3 DNA sequence: TGTGCCAGCAGCTTAGTGCATAGCGGGAGCGAGCAGTACTTC. Protein sequence: CASSLVHSGSEQYF.

This clonotype was counted ten times or more. The V gene is TRBV12-3 or TRBV12-4, the J gene TRBJ1-4, with 7 bases identical to TRBD1. The CDR3 length is 15 residues. Trimming took 6 bases from V and 10 from J; bases not matched to a gene: 14. The CDR3 coding sequence is TGTGCCAGCAGCCCACAGGGGACAACTGTTTTAAAACTGTTTTTT. It yields the protein CASSPQGTTVLKLFF.

J is TRBJ2-7 and V is TRBV7-9; 7 nucleotides align to TRBD2. The CDR3 sequence is 12 residues long. With V trimmed by 5 bases and J by 7 bases, 5 bases remained unmatched. Germline CDR1 is SEHNR and CDR2 is FQNEAQ (reference sequence). This chain's CDR3 is CASSRLAPEQYF. The CDR3 bases are TGTGCCAGCAGCCGACTAGCTCCTGAGCAGTACTTC.

This clonotype was counted a few times. CDR3: CASSGQGGGKNIQYF. In DNA, the CDR3 is TGCGCCAGCTCTGGACAGGGAGGGGGCAAAAACATTCAGTACTTC. V is TRBV4-1 and J is TRBJ2-4; D is possibly TRBD1 (8 bases). V was clipped by 8 bases and J by 3 bases, with 17 bases between them. The CDR3 runs 15 residues. Germline-derived CDR1 and CDR2 are MGHRA and YSYEKL.

V and J are TRBV7-9 and TRBJ2-2, with a weak D call TRBD1 (5 bases). The CDR3 covers 17 residues. Germline V gives CDR1 SEHNR, CDR2 FQNEAQ (reference sequence). Between the trimmed V and J ends, which lost 0 bases and 1 base, there was a span of 12 bases. The DNA of the CDR3 is TGTGCCAGCAGCTTAGCGGCCACGACAGAGAACACCGGGGAGCTGTTTTTT. This codes for CASSLAATTENTGELFF.

The sample holds a few counts of this clonotype. This chain uses TRBV5-6 with TRBJ2-7; 8 bases fit TRBD1. Losses at the gene ends were 5 bases for V and 3 bases for J; bases not matched to a gene: 13. The germline CDR1 and CDR2 sequences are SGHDT and YYEEEE. The CDR3 totals 16 residues. This chain's CDR3 is CASRQTGTGAYYEQYF. The CDR3 DNA sequence: TGTGCCAGCAGGCAGACCGGGACAGGCGCCTACTACGAGCAGTACTTC.

The chain carries TRBV6-6 and TRBJ2-1, with D perhaps assigned TRBD1 or TRBD2 (7 bases each). Judging by the DNA end, TRBJ2-7 fits better; the J call may be wrong. There are 14 residues in the CDR3. CDR1 and CDR2 from the germline V gene are MNHNY and SVGAGI (reference sequence). This CDR3 is CASSRQGGPYEQYF. For the CDR3, the DNA is TGTGCCAGCAGCCGACAGGGAGGGCCCTACGAGCAGTACTTC.

The J gene is TRBJ2-7, the V gene TRBV5-5, with D possibly being TRBD2 (7 bases). The CDR3 runs 15 residues. Germline CDR1 SGHKS, CDR2 YYEKEE (reference sequence). V lost 2 bases and J 6 bases, leaving 18 bases between the germline ends. This chain's CDR3 is CASSFLAAGGGEQYF. The DNA of the CDR3 is TGTGCCAGCAGCTTCCTAGCGGCCGGAGGGGGCGAGCAGTACTTC. The whole variable domain, filled in from reference TRBV5-5 and TRBJ2-7, reads DAGVTQSPTHLIKTRGQQVTLRCSPISGHKSVSWYQQVLGQGPQFIFQYYEKEERGRGNFPDRFSARQFPNYSSELNVNALLLGDSALYLCASSFLAAGGGEQYFGPGTRLTVT.

This clonotype was seen a few times. V gene TRBV4-2 combines with J gene TRBJ2-1, with D perhaps matching TRBD1 or TRBD2 (5 bases each). The CDR3 sequence is 13 residues long. CDR1 and CDR2 (germline): LGHNA, YNFKEQ. Trimming cost V 4 bases and J 7 bases, with 11 bases left between them. The CDR3 DNA reads as TGTGCCAGCAGCCCAGGGAGCGAGAATGAGCAGTTCTTC. Protein sequence: CASSPGSENEQFF.

This clonotype was observed a few times. The gene calls are TRBV28 and TRBJ1-4; D not certain. The CDR3 runs 12 residues. Germline CDR1 is MDHEN and CDR2 is SYDVKM. CDR3 in amino acids: CAAGWASEKLFF. CDR3 nucleotides: TGTGCGGCGGGGTGGGCCTCTGAAAAACTGTTTTTT.

In its sample, this clonotype was seen a few times. The chain carries TRBV6-2 or TRBV6-3 and TRBJ2-7; D not resolved. CDR1 and CDR2 from the germline V gene are MNHEY and SVGEGT. The CDR3 spans 12 residues. Trimming took 4 bases from V and 1 from J, leaving 5 bases between them. CDR3 bases: TGTGCCAGCAGTTGGCAGTCCTACGAGCAGTACTTC. Encoded protein: CASSWQSYEQYF.

This clonotype was found a few times. The chain links TRBV2 to TRBJ2-7; D is possibly TRBD1 (5 bases). Trimming left V 6 bases short and J 5 bases short, with 14 bases between. Germline-derived CDR1 and CDR2 are SNHLY and FYNNEI. The CDR3 covers 13 residues. The CDR3 sequence is CASRGAGFHEQYF. Written as DNA, the CDR3 is TGTGCCAGCAGAGGGGCAGGGTTCCACGAGCAGTACTTC. Variable domain in full (rest from reference TRBV2 and TRBJ2-7): EPEVTQTPSHQVTQMGQEVILRCVPISNHLYFYWYRQILGQKVEFLVSFYNNEISEKSEIFDDQFSVERPDGSNFTLKIRSTKLEDSAMYFCASRGAGFHEQYFGPGTRLTVT.

This clonotype has a handful of counts. The CDR3 region has the DNA TGTGCCAGCAGCATTGGGCCTGTAGCTGGGGCCAACGTCCTGACTTTC. Translating gives CASSIGPVAGANVLTF. This chain connects TRBV7-2 to TRBJ2-6, with D hard to call. Germline V gene data show CDR1 as SGHTA and CDR2 as FQGNSA. CDR3 length: 16 amino acids. V lost 5 bases and J 2 bases, leaving 13 bases between the germline ends.

This clonotype was seen only a few times. V usage is TRBV12-3 or TRBV12-4 and J usage is TRBJ2-5, with 12 bases that match TRBD2. Germline trimming cut 5 bases from V and 1 base from J; bases unmatched to any gene: 5. The CDR3 covers 16 residues. CDR3 residues: CASSRGTSGRQETQYF. The CDR3 nucleotides read TGTGCCAGCAGTAGAGGGACTAGCGGGCGCCAAGAGACCCAGTACTTC.

This chain connects TRBV6-2 or TRBV6-3 to TRBJ2-5; 9 bases align to TRBD1. The last part of the DNA fits TRBJ2-7 better; the J call may be wrong. This CDR3 region has 15 residues. Germline lookup yields CDR1 MNHEY and CDR2 SVGEGT. The CDR3: CASSSWDRATYEQYF. The CDR3 bases are TGTGCCAGCAGTTCCTGGGACAGGGCTACCTACGAGCAGTACTTC.

This sequence joins TRBV7-9 and TRBJ1-3, with D tentatively TRBD1 (6 bases). The germline gives CDR1 SEHNR, CDR2 FQNEAQ (reference sequence). This CDR3 is 15 amino acids long. Between the trimmed V and J ends, which lost 6 bases and 4 bases, there was a span of 16 bases. As DNA, the CDR3 is TGTGCCAGCAGTCCCCCGGGACAACTAGGAAACACCATATATTTT. This gives the protein CASSPPGQLGNTIYF.

The chain carries TRBV28 and TRBJ2-3, with D possibly TRBD2 on 5 matching bases. Trimming shortened V by 6 bases and J by 8 bases, and 18 bases separated the two germline ends. The CDR3 covers 14 residues. Germline V gives CDR1 MDHEN, CDR2 SYDVKM. The CDR3 sequence is CASSPMFLAATQYF. In DNA form, the CDR3 reads TGTGCCAGCAGCCCCATGTTCCTAGCCGCTACGCAGTATTTT.

This chain connects TRBV18 to TRBJ2-4; a weak D match, TRBD2 (6 bases). Trimming removed 6 bases from V and 0 bases from J, with 21 bases in between. This CDR3 comprises 18 residues. The V gene's germline CDR1 is KGHSH and CDR2 LQKENI. CDR3 in DNA: TGTGCCAGCTCCCAGCGGAGGGCTGCAGTACTAGCCAAAAACATTCAGTACTTC. Protein sequence: CASSQRRAAVLAKNIQYF.

This clonotype has more than one count but fewer than ten. This sequence joins TRBV20-1 and TRBJ2-5, with 14 bases fitting TRBD2. The CDR3 consists of 16 residues. Germline V gives CDR1 DFQATT, CDR2 SNEGSKA (reference sequence). With 3 bases clipped from V and 12 bases from J, the junction kept 15 bases outside the gene matches. The CDR3 DNA is TGCAGTGCTAGCCAGTCAGGGTATCAGACTAGCGGGAGGGAGTACTTC. Its translation is CSASQSGYQTSGREYF.